These 24 T cell receptor beta chains originate from one sample sequenced in a study of post-analysis software for immune sequencing data. Study results and limitations: Elevated frequency relative to controls characterized several TRBV segments in patients, TRBV5-6, TRBV5-1 and TRBV20-1 among them.

Their recognized antigens are unknown. Every TCR beta cDNA library bore unique molecular identifiers. From the PCR reads, TCRdb called clonotypes with MiXCR, one entry per CDR3 protein. The repertoire holds 750,000 to 950,000 distinct CDR3 sequences, with approximately 57% as singletons. Sequenced sample: blood. Every receptor here comes from a girl aged 5-17 years with multiple sclerosis.

This clonotype has only a few counts. This sequence joins TRBV12-3 or TRBV12-4 and TRBJ2-7; 9 bases line up with TRBD1. The CDR3 runs 16 residues. V was pared by 5 bases and J by 3 bases, with 11 bases of the junction left unmatched. As DNA, the CDR3 is TGTGCCAGCAGTCCGCTGCGGGACAGGGTGGGCTACGAGCAGTACTTC. Its protein product is CASSPLRDRVGYEQYF.

Only a few counts were recorded for this clonotype. This chain's CDR3 is CSGAGTSGSFTNEQFF. The CDR3 nucleotides read TGCAGCGGAGCCGGGACTAGCGGGAGTTTCACCAATGAGCAGTTCTTC. The V call is TRBV20-1, the J call TRBJ2-1; the match to TRBD2 covers 14 bases. CDR1 and CDR2 from the germline V gene are DFQATT and SNEGSKA (reference sequence). The CDR3 is 16 residues long.

The chain is built from TRBV12-3 or TRBV12-4 and TRBJ1-2, with D uncertain. The length of the CDR3 is 13 residues. V shed 3 bases and J shed 4 bases, with 9 bases lying between them. The CDR3 bases are TGTGCCAGCAGTTTCGCGCAGACCTATGGCTACACCTTC. Protein product: CASSFAQTYGYTF.

The V and J genes are TRBV5-1 and TRBJ1-2; no definite D call. This CDR3 region has 13 residues. Trimming pared 0 bases from V and 4 bases from J, leaving 7 bases between. The germline V gene has CDR1 SGHRS and CDR2 YFSETQ. The CDR3 loop is CASSLETSYGYTF. Here the CDR3 DNA reads TGCGCCAGCAGCTTGGAGACCAGCTATGGCTACACCTTC.

The V call is TRBV12-3 or TRBV12-4, the J call TRBJ1-2; TRBD1 is a possible D gene (6 bases). The CDR3 extends over 11 amino acids. With 10 bases removed from V and 4 bases from J, the gap between germline ends came to 10 bases. The CDR3 DNA reads TGTGCCATACAGGGAGGCTATGGCTACACCTTC. Protein sequence: CAIQGGYGYTF.

The chain joins TRBV28 to TRBJ1-1; 7 positions match TRBD1. This CDR3 has 13 amino acids. The V gene's germline CDR1 is MDHEN and CDR2 SYDVKM. The V and J ends lost 8 bases and 8 bases, in that order; junction bases with no gene match: 11. The CDR3 protein is CASGTDPESEAFF. For the CDR3, the DNA is TGTGCCAGCGGGACAGACCCAGAGTCGGAAGCTTTCTTT.

V usage is TRBV7-2 and J usage is TRBJ2-1; 16 nucleotides match TRBD2. The CDR3 spans 19 residues. Germline assignment: CDR1 SGHTA and CDR2 FQGNSA. Trimming took 6 bases from V and 4 from J; bases not matched to a gene: 12. CDR3 in amino acids: CASSPFPGLAGGSYNEQFF. The CDR3 nucleotides read TGTGCCAGCAGTCCATTCCCGGGACTAGCGGGAGGGAGTTACAATGAGCAGTTCTTC. The complete variable domain, with remaining parts taken from reference TRBV7-2 and TRBJ2-1, reads GAGVSQSPSNKVTEKGKDVELRCDPISGHTALYWYRQSLGQGLEFLIYFQGNSAPDKSGLPSDRFSAERTGGSVSTLTIQRTQQEDSAVYLCASSPFPGLAGGSYNEQFFGPGTRLTVL.

This clonotype was counted between two and nine times. This chain connects TRBV12-3 or TRBV12-4 to TRBJ1-2, with a tentative D call TRBD1 (5 bases). This CDR3 comprises 16 residues. V lost 2 bases to trimming and J lost 4 bases, with 17 bases between them. This chain's CDR3 is CASSLLEGRVFYGYTF. CDR3 DNA: TGTGCCAGCAGTTTATTGGAGGGGAGAGTCTTCTATGGCTACACCTTC.

V and J are TRBV7-3 and TRBJ2-7, with TRBD2 identical over 8 bases. Germline V gene sequence: CDR1 SGHTA, CDR2 FQGTGA. This CDR3 has 14 amino acids. Trimming removed 4 bases from V and 6 bases from J; junction bases left unmatched: 8. In DNA form, the CDR3 reads TGTGCCAGCAGCTCCCTTGGTAGCGGGACCGAGCAGTACTTC. This codes for CASSSLGSGTEQYF.

This clonotype was detected only a few times. The chain recombines TRBV15 with TRBJ2-3; 7 bases map to TRBD2. The germline CDR1 and CDR2 sequences are LNHNV and YYDKDF (reference sequence). The CDR3 runs to 17 residues. V gave up 2 bases and J gave up 1 base; unmatched junction bases: 9. CDR3 bases: TGTGCCACCAGCAGACGTGGACTAGTGCTAGGCACAGATACGCAGTATTTT. This gives the protein CATSRRGLVLGTDTQYF.

The chain uses TRBV5-1 and TRBJ2-3; 8 bases line up with TRBD2. Trimming removed 4 bases from V and 0 bases from J; junction bases left unmatched: 10. In germline, CDR1 is SGHRS, CDR2 YFSETQ. The CDR3 contains 17 residues. CDR3 nucleotides: TGCGCCAGCAGCACTGAACCTAGCGGGTCTAGCACAGATACGCAGTATTTT. Its translation is CASSTEPSGSSTDTQYF.

The chain has TRBV7-6 and TRBJ2-1, with TRBD2 identical over 9 bases. The junction had 8 bases not matched to a gene; V was cut back by 6 bases and J by 2 bases. Germline assignment: CDR1 SGHVS and CDR2 FNYEAQ. This CDR3 comprises 16 residues. CDR3 sequence reads: CASRGSGGLPYNEQFF. As DNA, the CDR3 is TGTGCCAGCAGGGGCAGCGGGGGGTTGCCCTACAATGAGCAGTTCTTC.

The V and J genes are TRBV10-3 and TRBJ2-3; TRBD1 is a possible D gene (6 bases). Germline CDR1 is ENHRY and CDR2 is SYGVKD. The CDR3 totals 14 residues. The V end lost 7 bases, the J end lost 2 bases, and 13 bases lay between the germline ends. The CDR3 sequence is CAITPGHPTDTQYF. CDR3 nucleotides: TGTGCCATCACGCCGGGACACCCCACAGATACGCAGTATTTT.

The CDR3 region is CATRLAGGSGELFF. CDR3 nucleotides: TGTGCCACCAGACTAGCGGGGGGTTCCGGGGAGCTGTTTTTT. The genes are TRBV10-3 and TRBJ2-2; 13 bases are shared with TRBD2. V trimming: 10 bases; J trimming: 6 bases; junction bases outside the gene matches: 5. Germline values: CDR1 ENHRY, CDR2 SYGVKD. This CDR3 is built from 14 residues.

V usage is TRBV25-1 and J usage is TRBJ1-5, with D tentatively TRBD1 (6 bases). Germline loops: CDR1 MGHDK, CDR2 SYGVNS. V was shortened by 1 base and J by 5 bases, with 21 bases between the two germline ends. The CDR3 is 18 amino acids. The CDR3 protein is CASSESRTGRGDDQPQHF. The CDR3 nucleotides read TGTGCCAGCAGTGAATCTCGTACGGGTAGGGGGGACGATCAGCCCCAGCATTTT.

This clonotype was observed a single time. This chain joins TRBV7-3 and TRBJ2-1, with 10 positions matching TRBD2. Germline lookup yields CDR1 SGHTA and CDR2 FQGTGA. The CDR3 totals 16 residues. J was trimmed by 7 bases and V by 5 bases; bases with no gene match: 11. The CDR3 nucleotides read TGTGCCAGCAGCCCTATAGCGGGAGGCCCGGGGAATGAGCAGTTCTTC. Translation: CASSPIAGGPGNEQFF.

This chain uses TRBV20-1 with TRBJ2-1; the D call may be TRBD1 or TRBD2 (5 bases each). The V end was cut by 5 bases, the J end by 3 bases, with 14 bases between. The CDR3 contains 14 residues. Germline loops: CDR1 DFQATT, CDR2 SNEGSKA (reference sequence). CDR3 sequence: CSARGGRDYNEQFF. DNA of the CDR3: TGCAGTGCTCGGGGCGGGCGAGACTACAATGAGCAGTTCTTC.

This clonotype has only a few counts. The V and J genes are TRBV14 and TRBJ2-3, with D perhaps matching TRBD1 or TRBD2 (5 bases each). The CDR3 has 17 residues. Trimming removed 3 bases at V and 2 bases at J, with 18 bases between. Germline values: CDR1 SGHDN, CDR2 FVKESK. CDR3 region: CASSQSFGTHVTDTQYF. CDR3 nucleotide sequence: TGTGCCAGCAGCCAGTCTTTTGGGACCCACGTCACAGATACGCAGTATTTT.

This clonotype occurred a few times. The chain combines TRBV7-9 with TRBJ2-7; unclear D gene. CDR3 length: 13 amino acids. Trimming left V 6 bases short and J 5 bases short, with 14 bases between. From germline, CDR1 is SEHNR and CDR2 FQNEAQ (reference sequence). The CDR3 nucleotides read TGTGCCAGCAGTCCTCCGGTAGTCGACGAGCAGTACTTC. Amino acid sequence: CASSPPVVDEQYF.

V and J are TRBV5-1 and TRBJ2-7; D not resolved. In germline, CDR1 is SGHRS, CDR2 YFSETQ. V gave up 4 bases and J gave up 3 bases, with 8 bases separating them. CDR3 size: 12 residues. The CDR3 sequence is CASSLKDYEQYF. The DNA for the CDR3 is TGCGCCAGCAGCCTCAAGGACTACGAGCAGTACTTC.

This clonotype was seen a few times. CDR3 sequence reads: CASSQGWGGRSTNEQFF. The CDR3 DNA sequence: TGTGCCAGCAGCCAAGGATGGGGCGGGCGTTCTACCAATGAGCAGTTCTTC. The chain links TRBV3-1 to TRBJ2-1; either TRBD1 or TRBD2 may fit D (5 bases each). The germline V gene has CDR1 LGHDT and CDR2 YNNKEL (reference sequence). V lost 1 base and J 6 bases, leaving 19 bases between the germline ends. The CDR3 sequence is 17 residues long.

V gene TRBV20-1 combines with J gene TRBJ1-5; D possibly corresponds to TRBD1 (5 bases). CDR1 DFQATT and CDR2 SNEGSKA come from the germline V gene (reference sequence). V lost 0 bases and J lost 2, with 14 bases in between. There are 16 residues in the CDR3. The CDR3 nucleotides read TGCAGTGCTAGAGATGGGGCCGCGGGAGGCAATCAGCCCCAGCATTTT. Translation: CSARDGAAGGNQPQHF.

This clonotype turned up a few times. V gene TRBV12-3 or TRBV12-4 combines with J gene TRBJ2-5; D is possibly TRBD1 or TRBD2 (5 bases each). The J call is in doubt because the DNA end fits TRBJ2-7 better. The CDR3 covers 15 residues. CDR3 sequence: CASSLHLAGRDEQYF. CDR3 coding DNA: TGTGCCAGCAGTCTTCACCTAGCCGGCAGGGACGAGCAGTACTTC.

The sample holds one count of this clonotype. This chain connects TRBV7-2 to TRBJ1-5; D ambiguous. V was cut by 2 bases and J by 5 bases, with 10 bases left in between. Germline V gene lookup returns CDR1 SGHTA and CDR2 FQGNSA. CDR3 size: 14 residues. The CDR3 here is CASSLRSGDQPQHF. The CDR3 region has the DNA TGTGCCAGCAGCTTAAGGAGTGGGGATCAGCCCCAGCATTTT.